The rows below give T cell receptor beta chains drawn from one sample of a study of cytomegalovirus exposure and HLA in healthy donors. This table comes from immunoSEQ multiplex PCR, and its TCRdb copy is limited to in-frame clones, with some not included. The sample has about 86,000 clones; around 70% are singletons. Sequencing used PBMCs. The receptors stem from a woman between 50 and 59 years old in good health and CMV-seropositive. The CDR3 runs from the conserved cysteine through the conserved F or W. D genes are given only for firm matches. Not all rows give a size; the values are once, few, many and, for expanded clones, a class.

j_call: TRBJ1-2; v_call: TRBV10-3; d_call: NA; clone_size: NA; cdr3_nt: TGTGCCATCAGTGAGTCGGGCCCAGGGACGGGAGCCTATGGCTACACCTTC; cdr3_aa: CAISESGPGTGAYGYTF
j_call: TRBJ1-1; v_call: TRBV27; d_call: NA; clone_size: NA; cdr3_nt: TGTGCCAGCAGAGAGGGCACTGAAGCTTTCTTT; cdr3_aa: CASREGTEAFF
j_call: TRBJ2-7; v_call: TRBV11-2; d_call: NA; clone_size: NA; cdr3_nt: TGTGCCAGCAGCTTAGGGCTAGATCTCTACGAGCAGTACTTC; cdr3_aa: CASSLGLDLYEQYF
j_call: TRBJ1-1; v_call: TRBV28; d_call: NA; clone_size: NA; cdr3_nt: TGTGCCAGCATCGTAGAGAACACTGAAGCTTTCTTT; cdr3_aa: CASIVENTEAFF
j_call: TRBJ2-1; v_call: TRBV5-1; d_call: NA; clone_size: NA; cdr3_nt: TGCGCCAGCAGCTTGGGGGGAGACTACAATGAGCAGTTCTTC; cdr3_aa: CASSLGGDYNEQFF
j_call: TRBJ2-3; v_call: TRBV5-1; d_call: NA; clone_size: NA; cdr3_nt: TGCGCCAGCAGCTTGGCGGGAGTGGGGACAGATACGCAGTATTTT; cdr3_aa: CASSLAGVGTDTQYF
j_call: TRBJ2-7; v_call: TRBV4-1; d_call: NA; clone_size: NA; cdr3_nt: TGCGCCAGCAGCCACCCGACAGGTGCCTACGAGCAGTACTTC; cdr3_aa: CASSHPTGAYEQYF
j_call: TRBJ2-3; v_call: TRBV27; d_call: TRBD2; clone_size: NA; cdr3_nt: TGTGCCAGCACGGAGGGCATTGCGGGAGGGTGGTATACGCAGTATTTT; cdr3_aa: CASTEGIAGGWYTQYF
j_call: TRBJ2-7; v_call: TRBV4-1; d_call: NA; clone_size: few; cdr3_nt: TGCGCCAGCAGCCAAGGGGACACCTCCTACGAGCAGTACTTC; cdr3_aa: CASSQGDTSYEQYF
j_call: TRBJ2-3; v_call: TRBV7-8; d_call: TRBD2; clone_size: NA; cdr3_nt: TGTGCCAGCAGCCACAAGTTAAGGACTAGCGGGAGTACAGATACGCAGTATTTT; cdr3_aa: CASSHKLRTSGSTDTQYF
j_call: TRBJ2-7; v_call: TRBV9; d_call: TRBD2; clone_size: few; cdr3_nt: TGTGCCAGCAGCGCCGGACTAGCGGGACACGAGCAGTACTTC; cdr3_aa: CASSAGLAGHEQYF
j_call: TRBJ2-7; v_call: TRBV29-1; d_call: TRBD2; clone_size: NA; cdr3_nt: TGCAGCGTCCAGGGACTAGCCTACGAGCAGTACTTC; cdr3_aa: CSVQGLAYEQYF
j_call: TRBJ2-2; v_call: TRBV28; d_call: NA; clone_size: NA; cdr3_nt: TGTGCCAGCAGTAAGACGGGGAGGACGGCCGGGGAGCTGTTTTTT; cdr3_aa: CASSKTGRTAGELFF
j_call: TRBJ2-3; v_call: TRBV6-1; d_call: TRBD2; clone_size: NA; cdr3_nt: TGTGCCAGCAGGACTAGCGGAGCCACAGATACGCAGTATTTT; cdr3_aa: CASRTSGATDTQYF
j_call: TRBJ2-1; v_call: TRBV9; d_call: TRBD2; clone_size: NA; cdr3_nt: TGTGCCAGCAGCGGGACTAGCGGTAACAATGAGCAGTTCTTC; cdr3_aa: CASSGTSGNNEQFF
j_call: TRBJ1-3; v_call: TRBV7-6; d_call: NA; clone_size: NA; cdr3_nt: TGTGCCAGCTACCCCGATGGGCGCAACACCATATATTTT; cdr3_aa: CASYPDGRNTIYF
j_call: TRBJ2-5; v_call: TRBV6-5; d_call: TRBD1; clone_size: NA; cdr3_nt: TGTGCCAGCAGCCGGGGACAGAGCCTACAAGAGACCCAGTACTTC; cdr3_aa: CASSRGQSLQETQYF
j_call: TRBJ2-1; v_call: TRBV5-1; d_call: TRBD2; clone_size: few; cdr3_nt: TGCGCCAGCAGCTTGGCTAGCGGGAACAGACGGGATGAGCAGTTCTTC; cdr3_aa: CASSLASGNRRDEQFF
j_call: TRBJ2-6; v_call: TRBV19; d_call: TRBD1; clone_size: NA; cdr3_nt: TGTGCCAGTAGTATTACCCTAACAGGGGCTGGGGCCAACGTCCTGACTTTC; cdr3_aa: CASSITLTGAGANVLTF
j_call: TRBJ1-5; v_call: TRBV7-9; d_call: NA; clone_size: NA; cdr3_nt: TGTGCCAGCAGCTTAGGAGGGAATAGCAATCAGCCCCAGCATTTT; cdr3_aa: CASSLGGNSNQPQHF
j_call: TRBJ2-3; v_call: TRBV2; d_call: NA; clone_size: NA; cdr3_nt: TGTGCCAGCAGTGTAGGAGGGGCGGAAGATACGCAGTATTTT; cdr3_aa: CASSVGGAEDTQYF
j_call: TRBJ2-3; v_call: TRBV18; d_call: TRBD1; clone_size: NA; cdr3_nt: TGTGCCAGCTCACCAGTCAGGGGGACAGATACGCAGTATTTT; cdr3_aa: CASSPVRGTDTQYF
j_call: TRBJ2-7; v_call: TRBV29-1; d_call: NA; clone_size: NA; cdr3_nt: TGCAGCGTTGGCGAGAGGAGTAGCGGAGGCCTCAACGAGCAGTACTTC; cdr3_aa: CSVGERSSGGLNEQYF
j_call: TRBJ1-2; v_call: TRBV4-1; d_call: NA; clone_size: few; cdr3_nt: TGCGCCAGCAGCCAAGGAGCGGGCCCGGAGGCGGACTATGGCTACACCTTC; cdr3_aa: CASSQGAGPEADYGYTF
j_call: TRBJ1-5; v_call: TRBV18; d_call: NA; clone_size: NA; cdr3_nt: TGTGCCAGCTCTCTCCAGGGAGGTCAGCCCCAGCATTTT; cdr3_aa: CASSLQGGQPQHF
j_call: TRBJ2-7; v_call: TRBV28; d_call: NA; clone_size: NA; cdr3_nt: TGTGCCAGCAGTTCCGGGACATTTCCGAGACCCTACGAGCAGTACTTC; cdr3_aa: CASSSGTFPRPYEQYF
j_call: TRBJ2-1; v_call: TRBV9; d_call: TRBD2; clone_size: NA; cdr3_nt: TGTGCCAGCAGCGTAGAAACGGGACTAGCCATTAATGAGCAGTTCTTC; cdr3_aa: CASSVETGLAINEQFF
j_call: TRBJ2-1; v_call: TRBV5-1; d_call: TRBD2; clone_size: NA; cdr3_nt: TGCGCCAGCAATTCGGCGGGAGGTAACAATGAGCAGTTCTTC; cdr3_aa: CASNSAGGNNEQFF
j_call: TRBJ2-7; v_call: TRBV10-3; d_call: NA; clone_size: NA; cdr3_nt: TGTGCCATCAGTGAGTGGGGGGGGCCCTACGAGCAGTACTTC; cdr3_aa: CAISEWGGPYEQYF
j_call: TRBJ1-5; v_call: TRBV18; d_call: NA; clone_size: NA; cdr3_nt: TGTGCCAGCTCACCGGTGGTACAGGCCCTAAATCAGCCCCAGCATTTT; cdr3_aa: CASSPVVQALNQPQHF
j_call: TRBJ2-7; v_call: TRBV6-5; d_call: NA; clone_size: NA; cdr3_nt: TGTGCCAGCAGTACGCGGGTTCCACCCTACGAGCAGTACTTC; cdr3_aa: CASSTRVPPYEQYF
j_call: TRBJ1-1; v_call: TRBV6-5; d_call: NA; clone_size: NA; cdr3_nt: TGTGCCAGCAATCCCGCCAGGGGCATCACTGAAGCTTTCTTT; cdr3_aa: CASNPARGITEAFF
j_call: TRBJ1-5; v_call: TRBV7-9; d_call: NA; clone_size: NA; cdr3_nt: TGTGCCAGCAGTTCCCAGGATCAGCCCCAGCATTTT; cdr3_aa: CASSSQDQPQHF
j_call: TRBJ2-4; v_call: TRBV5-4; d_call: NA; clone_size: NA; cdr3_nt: TGTGCCAGCAGCCCTCAGGGTCCTCTCGGAAACATTCAGTACTTC; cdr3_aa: CASSPQGPLGNIQYF
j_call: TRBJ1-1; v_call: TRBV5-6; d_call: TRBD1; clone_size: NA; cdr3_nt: TGTGCCAGCAGCTGGGGGACAGGCGACACTGAAGCTTTCTTT; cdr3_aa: CASSWGTGDTEAFF
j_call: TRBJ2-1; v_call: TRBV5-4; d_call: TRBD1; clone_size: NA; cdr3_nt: TGTGCCAGCAGTCAGGGGGCCAGCTCCTACAATGAGCAGTTCTTC; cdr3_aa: CASSQGASSYNEQFF
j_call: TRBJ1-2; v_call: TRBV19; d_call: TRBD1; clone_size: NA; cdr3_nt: TGTGCCAGTCCGGACAGGGAGGGAGGCTACACCTTC; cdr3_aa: CASPDREGGYTF
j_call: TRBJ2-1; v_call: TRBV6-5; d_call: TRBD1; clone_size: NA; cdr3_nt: TGTGCCAGCAGTTACAGGGACGGGACAGCCTACAATGAGCAGTTCTTC; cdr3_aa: CASSYRDGTAYNEQFF
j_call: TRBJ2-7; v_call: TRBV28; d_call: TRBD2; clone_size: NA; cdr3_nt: TGTGCCAGCACTAGCGGGAACAACGAGCAGTACTTC; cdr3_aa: CASTSGNNEQYF
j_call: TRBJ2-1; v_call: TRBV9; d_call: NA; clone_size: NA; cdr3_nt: TGTGCCAGCAGCCTACAACCTCAGGGGAACGATGAGCAGTTCTTC; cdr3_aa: CASSLQPQGNDEQFF
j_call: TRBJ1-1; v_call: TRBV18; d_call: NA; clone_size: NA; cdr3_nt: TGTGCCAGCTCACCACCGACCCGGGTGAACACTGAAGCTTTCTTT; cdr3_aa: CASSPPTRVNTEAFF
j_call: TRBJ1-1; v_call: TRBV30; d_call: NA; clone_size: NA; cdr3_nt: TGTGCCTGGAGTGTAGACAGAAGGACTGAAGCTTTCTTT; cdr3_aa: CAWSVDRRTEAFF
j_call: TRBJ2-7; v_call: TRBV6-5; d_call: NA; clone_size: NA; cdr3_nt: TGTGCCAGCAGTATAGGCGGGGCAAGATACGAGCAGTACTTC; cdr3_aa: CASSIGGARYEQYF